Listed here are 27 T cell receptor beta chains from one sample, sequenced in a study of CD8 T cells in Susac syndrome. The RNA input was roughly 0.5 to 1 ug, and it was reverse transcribed with random hexamers. Each CDR3 protein is one row after TCRdb ran MiXCR on the immunoSEQ multiplex PCR reads. Of around 160,000 distinct CDR3 sequences in the sample, roughly 94% are singletons; the top ten hold about 0.09%. Sequences were obtained from CD4+ T cells from PBMCs. The receptors originated from a human donor with multiple sclerosis.

CDR3 DNA: TGTGCCAGCAGCCAAGGAACAGCCCAAAGGCCCCAGCATTTT. It is translated as CASSQGTAQRPQHF. The chain carries TRBV3-1 and TRBJ1-5; D remains unclear. Per the germline V gene, CDR1 is LGHDT and CDR2 is YNNKEL (reference sequence). Trimming left V 1 base short and J 9 bases short, with 13 bases between. CDR3 length: 14 amino acids.

The chain uses TRBV29-1 and TRBJ1-2, with D possibly being TRBD1 (6 bases). Germline V lookup: CDR1 SQVTM, CDR2 ANQGSEA. The CDR3 contains 12 residues. Deletions cut 7 bases from V and 3 bases from J, with 12 bases between. Here the CDR3 reads CSARRGDYGYTF. CDR3 coding DNA: TGCAGCGCTCGGAGGGGGGACTATGGCTACACCTTC.

The chain recombines TRBV5-1 with TRBJ2-5; TRBD1 matches 7 bases. Germline V gene lookup returns CDR1 SGHRS and CDR2 YFSETQ. V was clipped by 0 bases and J by 1 base; unmatched bases: 3. This CDR3 has 15 amino acids. CDR3 sequence (DNA): TGCGCCAGCAGCTTGGCACCAGGGGGCCAAGAGACCCAGTACTTC. Translated: CASSLAPGGQETQYF.

The gene calls are TRBV5-1 and TRBJ1-1; tentative D call: TRBD1 (5 bases). The CDR3 is 16 amino acids. Germline loops: CDR1 SGHRS, CDR2 YFSETQ. The V end lost 0 bases, the J end lost 6 bases, and 18 bases lay between the germline ends. The CDR3 protein is CASSLDIGGYPPEAFF. In nucleotides, the CDR3 is TGCGCCAGCAGCTTGGATATTGGGGGTTACCCCCCTGAAGCTTTCTTT.

V and J are TRBV29-1 and TRBJ2-1; TRBD2 matches 8 bases. V lost 5 bases and J lost 8; bases outside the gene matches: 23. Germline CDR1 and CDR2: SQVTM and ANQGSEA. The CDR3 is 18 amino acids. CDR3 protein: CSVRRLAGREGQRDEQFF. The CDR3 DNA reads TGCAGCGTTAGGAGGCTAGCGGGTAGAGAAGGCCAAAGGGATGAGCAGTTCTTC.

V and J are TRBV25-1 and TRBJ2-1, with 12 bases lining up with TRBD2. This CDR3 comprises 16 residues. In germline, CDR1 is MGHDK, CDR2 SYGVNS. The V and J ends lost 4 bases and 7 bases, in that order; junction bases with no gene match: 8. The CDR3 is CASSGILAGGPNEQFF. CDR3 bases: TGTGCCAGCAGTGGGATTCTAGCGGGAGGGCCAAATGAGCAGTTCTTC. Looking up the rest from reference TRBV25-1 and TRBJ2-1 gives the full variable domain: EADIYQTPRYLVIGTGKKITLECSQTMGHDKMYWYQQDPGMELHLIHYSYGVNSTEKGDLSSESTVSRIRTEHFPLTLESARPSHTSQYLCASSGILAGGPNEQFFGPGTRLTVL.

The chain joins TRBV5-4 to TRBJ2-3; D possibly corresponds to TRBD1 (6 bases). Per germline, CDR1 SGHNT and CDR2 YYREEE (reference sequence). The CDR3 loop spans 17 amino acids. The V and J ends lost 2 bases and 4 bases respectively, with 20 bases between them. CDR3 DNA sequence: TGTGCCAGCAGCTTAACCTACGACAGGAAGTTCCCAGATACGCAGTATTTT. Translation: CASSLTYDRKFPDTQYF.

This rearrangement joins TRBV5-1 to TRBJ2-1; the D gene is possibly TRBD2 (6 bases). The CDR3 extends over 14 amino acids. The germline V and J ends were trimmed by 3 bases and 9 bases, with 16 bases remaining between them. Looked up from germline, CDR1 is SGHRS and CDR2 is YFSETQ. CDR3 DNA: TGCGCCAGCAGCTCCGGAGAGACTAGGGGTGAGCAGTTCTTC. Its translation: CASSSGETRGEQFF.

The rearrangement links TRBV18 to TRBJ1-1, with D possibly being TRBD1 (5 bases). Germline assignment: CDR1 KGHSH and CDR2 LQKENI. Trimming stripped 2 bases from V and 3 bases from J, with 10 bases between. This CDR3 is built from 14 residues. CDR3 bases: TGTGCCAGCTCACCAAGATTAGGGGACACTGAAGCTTTCTTT. It yields the protein CASSPRLGDTEAFF.

The chain links TRBV6-1 to TRBJ1-2; 9 bases are a match to TRBD1. The CDR3 runs 14 residues. Germline-derived CDR1 and CDR2 are MNHNS and SASEGT. The ends lost 5 bases at V and 5 bases at J; junction bases unmatched: 6. This CDR3 is CASSSTGGWYGYTF. CDR3 DNA sequence: TGTGCCAGCAGTTCAACAGGGGGCTGGTATGGCTACACCTTC.

The J gene is TRBJ1-5, the V gene TRBV2; D not certain. This CDR3 contains 15 residues. Per the germline V gene, CDR1 is SNHLY and CDR2 is FYNNEI. V was clipped by 1 base and J by 4 bases, with 11 bases between them. Here the CDR3 reads CASSEGPHGNQPQHF. The CDR3, as DNA: TGTGCCAGCAGTGAAGGCCCACACGGAAATCAGCCCCAGCATTTT.

The V call is TRBV3-1, the J call TRBJ2-2; a possible D gene is TRBD2 (5 bases). Germline CDR1 LGHDT, CDR2 YNNKEL (reference sequence). Trimming cost V 2 bases and J 7 bases, with 14 bases left between them. The CDR3 is made up of 15 amino acids. The CDR3 reads CASSQFRDLGGELFF. The CDR3, as DNA: TGTGCCAGCAGCCAATTTCGGGATCTGGGCGGGGAGCTGTTTTTT. Based on the CDR3 plus reference TRBV3-1 and TRBJ2-2, the full variable domain is DTAVSQTPKYLVTQMGNDKSIKCEQNLGHDTMYWYKQDSKKFLKIMFSYNNKELIINETVPNRFSPKSPDKAHLNLHINSLELGDSAVYFCASSQFRDLGGELFFGEGSRLTVL.

The V gene is TRBV12-3 or TRBV12-4, the J gene TRBJ2-3, with D perhaps given as TRBD1 or TRBD2 (6 bases each). Trimming pared 4 bases from V and 2 bases from J, leaving 10 bases between. The CDR3 sequence is 14 residues long. The CDR3 bases are TGTGCCAGCAGTTGGAGGGGGAACACAGATACGCAGTATTTT. Encoded protein: CASSWRGNTDTQYF.

The gene calls are TRBV29-1 and TRBJ2-6, with D unclear. V lost 0 bases and J lost 4, with 4 bases in between. This CDR3 has 13 amino acids. Germline lookup yields CDR1 SQVTM and CDR2 ANQGSEA. The CDR3 DNA reads as TGCAGCGTTGAAGAGAGAGGGGCCAACGTCCTGACTTTC. Amino acid sequence: CSVEERGANVLTF.

The chain has TRBV20-1 and TRBJ1-5; 8 bases are a match to TRBD1. Germline lookup yields CDR1 DFQATT and CDR2 SNEGSKA (reference sequence). This CDR3 spans 17 amino acids. Trimming at V came to 6 bases and at J to 0 bases, leaving 13 bases not matched to a gene. The CDR3 region has the DNA TGCAGTGCCTCCAGGGGGCGTCAGGGATATAGCAATCAGCCCCAGCATTTT. Its translation: CSASRGRQGYSNQPQHF.

Concerning this clonotype: The junction and the germline gene differ at one end; a read error may be behind it. V and J are TRBV27 and TRBJ1-4; D may be TRBD1 (5 bases). Germline values: CDR1 MNHEY, CDR2 SMNVEV (reference sequence). The CDR3 covers 16 residues. The CDR3 loop is CASSLPGAGTSEKLFF. Here the CDR3 DNA reads TGTGCCAGCAGTCTGCCCGGGGCAGGGACTAGTGAAAAACTGTTTTTT.

This clonotype was recorded once. This sequence joins TRBV2 and TRBJ1-5; D call uncertain. This CDR3 comprises 13 residues. V lost 8 bases, J lost 4 bases, and 12 bases lay in between. Germline V gives CDR1 SNHLY, CDR2 FYNNEI. The CDR3 nucleotides are TGTGCCAGCCACGAGGTGCGGAATCAGCCCCAGCATTTT. The encoded protein is CASHEVRNQPQHF.

The table lists this clonotype with a few counts. The CDR3 reads CSARDRETQYF. Here the CDR3 DNA reads TGCAGTGCTAGAGATCGTGAGACCCAGTACTTC. The J gene is TRBJ2-5, the V gene TRBV20-1, with D hard to call. V lost 0 bases and J 5 bases, leaving 4 bases between the germline ends. Germline V gene lookup returns CDR1 DFQATT and CDR2 SNEGSKA (reference sequence). The CDR3 has 11 residues.

The chain uses TRBV5-1 and TRBJ2-5, with a tentative D call TRBD2 (6 bases). Trimming shortened V by 4 bases and J by 2 bases, and 12 bases separated the two germline ends. Per the germline V gene, CDR1 is SGHRS and CDR2 is YFSETQ. The CDR3 contains 14 residues. CDR3 nucleotides: TGCGCCAGCAGCACAACTGGAGGGCAAGAGACCCAGTACTTC. This sequence encodes CASSTTGGQETQYF.

The chain employs TRBV21-1 and TRBJ1-2; the D segment call TRBD1 is taken from the table without a DNA check. TRBV21-1 counts as a pseudogene. There are 14 residues in the CDR3. The CDR3 bases are TGTGCCAGGACAGGGGGCGCGCGCTTTGATGGCTACACCTTC. It encodes CARTGGARFDGYTF.

The chain recombines TRBV6-5 with TRBJ2-2; a possible D gene is TRBD2 (6 bases). Germline V gives CDR1 MNHEY, CDR2 SVGAGI. The CDR3 extends over 14 amino acids. With 6 bases removed from V and 6 bases from J, the gap between germline ends came to 14 bases. CDR3 DNA: TGTGCCAGCAGCCACCACGGGAGTTCCGGGGAGCTGTTTTTT. Translation: CASSHHGSSGELFF.

The rearrangement uses TRBV11-3 and TRBJ2-1; D is perhaps TRBD1 or TRBD2 (6 bases each). Germline V gives CDR1 SGHNT, CDR2 YENEEA. V was shortened by 0 bases and J by 5 bases, with 20 bases between the two germline ends. The CDR3 length is 18 residues. The CDR3 region has the DNA TGTGCCAGCAGCTTAGATCAAGGGGGGACCAGTCGCCACAATGAGCAGTTCTTC. Translation gives CASSLDQGGTSRHNEQFF. The full variable domain, completed using reference TRBV11-3 and TRBJ2-1, is EAGVVQSPRYKIIEKKQPVAFWCNPISGHNTLYWYLQNLGQGPELLIRYENEEAVDDSQLPKDRFSAERLKGVDSTLKIQPAELGDSAVYLCASSLDQGGTSRHNEQFFGPGTRLTVL.

The rearrangement joins TRBV12-3 or TRBV12-4 to TRBJ2-1; TRBD1 might be the D (6 bases). This CDR3 contains 13 residues. Trimming cost V 8 bases and J 3 bases, with 11 bases left between them. Written as DNA, the CDR3 is TGTGCCAGCTCCGGACAGAGCTACAATGAGCAGTTCTTC. Residues: CASSGQSYNEQFF.

The J gene is TRBJ2-2, the V gene TRBV24-1; TRBD1 or TRBD2 may be the D gene (5 bases each). This CDR3 is built from 17 residues. Germline V gene lookup returns CDR1 KGHDR and CDR2 SFDVKD. V lost 2 bases, J lost 2 bases, and 14 bases lay in between. CDR3 region: CATSDSSQGSNTGELFF. The CDR3, as DNA: TGTGCCACCAGTGATTCTAGCCAGGGATCTAACACCGGGGAGCTGTTTTTT.

This clonotype was observed once. CDR3 nucleotide sequence: TGTGCCAGCAGCCCGGGCCGGTATACTGAAGCTTTCTTT. Translating it yields CASSPGRYTEAFF. The gene calls are TRBV7-2 and TRBJ1-1; D is uncertain. V lost 5 bases and J 5 bases, leaving 12 bases between the germline ends. Germline CDR1 and CDR2: SGHTA and FQGNSA. The CDR3 contains 13 residues.

The V and J genes are TRBV28 and TRBJ2-7, with D uncertain. The V gene lost 6 bases and the J gene lost 0 bases, with 6 bases spanning the gap. Germline values: CDR1 MDHEN, CDR2 SYDVKM. The CDR3 spans 12 residues. The CDR3 DNA reads TGTGCCAGCAGCACTTTCTCCTACGAGCAGTACTTC. This encodes CASSTFSYEQYF.

The chain uses TRBV20-1 and TRBJ1-4; 10 nucleotides line up with TRBD1. From germline, CDR1 is DFQATT and CDR2 SNEGSKA (reference sequence). The V segment lost 4 bases and the J segment 5 bases; nucleotides outside the gene matches: 22. The CDR3 covers 20 residues. The CDR3 region has the DNA TGCAGTGCTACACAAGCGACAGATAATCCGACAGGGGGCCTCAATGAAAAACTGTTTTTT. Translated: CSATQATDNPTGGLNEKLFF.